This is a list of T cell receptor beta chains from one sample in a study of control samples from healthy donors and cancer patients. Using immunoSEQ multiplex PCR, the repertoire was profiled, and TCRdb retains in-frame clones only, with some absent. The data show some 150,000 clones, 93% seen once. The sequenced sample was blood. Source of these receptors: a woman aged 60 to 75 in good health. The CDR3 runs from the conserved cysteine through the conserved F or W. D genes are given only for firm matches. Only part of the rows carry a size: once, few, many, or a class if the clone is expanded.

>-|TRBJ1-5|TRBV20-1|-
CSASMIGDFSNQPQHF
TGCAGTGCTAGTATGATCGGGGACTTTAGCAATCAGCCCCAGCATTTT
>TRBD1|TRBJ1-2|TRBV10-1|-
CASSPRTGSWYGYTF
TGCGCCAGCAGTCCGCGGACAGGGAGTTGGTATGGCTACACCTTC
>-|TRBJ1-4|TRBV30|-
CAWSGGAHEKLFF
TGTGCCTGGAGTGGGGGGGCTCATGAAAAACTGTTTTTT
>-|TRBJ1-2|TRBV30|-
CAWTARDPNYGYTF
TGTGCCTGGACGGCCCGGGACCCCAACTATGGCTACACCTTC
>-|TRBJ2-1|TRBV5-8|-
CASSLEGTRYNEQFF
TGTGCCAGCAGTCTCGAAGGGACTCGCTACAATGAGCAGTTCTTC
>-|TRBJ2-3|TRBV6-5|-
CASSYRGGLADTQYF
TGTGCCAGCAGTTACCGGGGCGGGCTGGCAGATACGCAGTATTTT
>TRBD1|TRBJ1-4|TRBV13|-
CASSPRGRELFF
TGTGCCAGCAGCCCGAGGGGGCGCGAACTGTTTTTT
>-|TRBJ1-4|TRBV18|-
CASSPDFGAEGEKLFF
TGTGCCAGCTCACCTGATTTCGGGGCGGAGGGGGAAAAACTGTTTTTT
>-|TRBJ2-7|TRBV7-2|-
CASSLWLSGGTHEQYF
TGTGCCAGCAGCTTATGGTTGAGTGGGGGAACTCACGAGCAGTACTTC
>-|TRBJ1-1|TRBV6-5|-
CASSHGDTSNTEAFF
TGTGCCAGCAGTCATGGGGACACCTCGAACACTGAAGCTTTCTTT
>-|TRBJ1-2|TRBV5-1|-
CASSLDVGSYGYTF
TGCGCCAGCAGCTTGGATGTGGGAAGCTATGGCTACACCTTC
>TRBD2|TRBJ2-3|TRBV5-6|once
CASSWTQRGVRYTQYF
TGTGCCAGCAGCTGGACACAGCGGGGTGTCAGGTATACGCAGTATTTT
>-|TRBJ1-2|TRBV2|-
CASLTAKGSYGYTF
TGTGCCAGCCTAACCGCCAAGGGTTCCTATGGCTACACCTTC
>-|TRBJ1-1|TRBV3-1/TRBV3-2|once
CASSQVGETEAFF
TGTGCCAGCAGCCAAGTGGGGGAGACTGAAGCTTTCTTT
>-|TRBJ1-1|TRBV20-1|once
CSAGRTEAFF
TGCAGTGCCGGGCGGACTGAAGCTTTCTTT
>-|TRBJ2-1|TRBV7-9|-
CASSTTNQFF
TGTGCCAGCAGCACAACAAACCAGTTCTTC
>-|TRBJ2-7|TRBV6-6|-
CASRSPTESYEQYF
TGTGCCAGCAGATCCCCGACAGAATCCTACGAGCAGTACTTC
>-|TRBJ1-1|TRBV6-5|-
CASSYTRVLQNTEAFF
TGTGCCAGCAGTTACACCCGGGTCCTCCAAAACACTGAAGCTTTCTTT
>-|TRBJ1-5|TRBV19|-
CASSIFRIPLSNQPQHF
TGTGCCAGTAGTATATTTCGTATTCCCTTGAGCAATCAGCCCCAGCATTTT
>TRBD1|TRBJ1-2|TRBV6-6|-
CASSSGGGYTF
TGTGCCAGCAGTTCAGGGGGTGGCTACACCTTC
>TRBD1|TRBJ1-5|TRBV19|-
CASSMTGGAQPQHF
TGTGCCAGTAGTATGACAGGGGGCGCGCAGCCCCAGCATTTT
>-|TRBJ1-1|TRBV30|-
CAWSKKGNTEAFF
TGTGCCTGGAGTAAGAAGGGGAACACTGAAGCTTTCTTT
>-|TRBJ1-1|TRBV12-3/TRBV12-4|-
CASSFSGNTEAFF
TGTGCCAGCAGTTTTTCGGGGAACACTGAAGCTTTCTTT
>-|TRBJ1-5|TRBV4-3|-
CASSQIVGNQPQHF
TGCGCCAGCAGCCAGATTGTCGGCAATCAGCCCCAGCATTTT
>-|TRBJ1-3|TRBV27|-
CASSSYLKSGRISGNTIYF
TGTGCCAGCAGTTCCTACCTAAAATCGGGACGGATCTCTGGAAACACCATATATTTT
>-|TRBJ2-1|TRBV5-1|-
CASSPSPGAYNEQFF
TGCGCCAGCAGCCCCTCTCCCGGGGCCTACAATGAGCAGTTCTTC
>TRBD1|TRBJ2-1|TRBV2|-
CASSSTRGRQFF
TGTGCCAGCAGCTCGACAAGGGGGCGGCAGTTCTTC
>-|TRBJ2-1|TRBV18|-
CASSPDSHNEQFF
TGTGCCAGCTCACCCGACTCCCACAATGAGCAGTTCTTC
>-|TRBJ1-4|TRBV2|once
CASNGGPNEKLFF
TGTGCCAGCAACGGGGGCCCTAATGAAAAACTGTTTTTT
>-|TRBJ2-1|TRBV15|-
CATSKIQGHLNEQFF
TGTGCCACCAGCAAAATACAGGGTCATCTGAATGAGCAGTTCTTC
>-|TRBJ1-1|TRBV6-5|-
CASSYSERGGAFF
TGTGCCAGCAGTTACTCCGAGAGAGGGGGAGCTTTCTTT
>TRBD1|TRBJ2-1|TRBV29-1|-
CSVEDPGQSSYNEQFF
TGCAGCGTTGAAGATCCGGGACAGAGCTCCTACAATGAGCAGTTCTTC
>TRBD2|TRBJ2-2|TRBV11-2|-
CASSLEVAGTTGELFF
TGTGCCAGCAGCTTAGAGGTAGCGGGTACCACCGGGGAGCTGTTTTTT
>-|TRBJ1-1|TRBV2|-
CASSRTGQDNTEAFF
TGTGCCAGCAGCCGTACTGGGCAGGACAACACTGAAGCTTTCTTT
>-|TRBJ2-2|TRBV12-5|-
CASGYTGELFF
TGTGCTAGTGGTTACACCGGGGAGCTGTTTTTT
>TRBD1|TRBJ1-1|TRBV18|-
CASSLQGPNTEAFF
TGTGCCAGCTCATTACAGGGGCCGAACACTGAAGCTTTCTTT
>-|TRBJ1-1|TRBV4-2|-
CASRREGRQDTEAFF
TGTGCCAGCAGGCGGGAAGGTAGGCAGGACACTGAAGCTTTCTTT
>-|TRBJ1-5|TRBV3-1/TRBV3-2|few
CASSQAYSNQPQHF
TGTGCCAGCAGCCAAGCGTATAGCAATCAGCCCCAGCATTTT
>-|TRBJ1-1|TRBV12-3/TRBV12-4|-
CASWKGRVTEAFF
TGTGCCAGCTGGAAAGGACGGGTCACTGAAGCTTTCTTT
>TRBD1|TRBJ1-6|TRBV18|-
CASSPGTDNSPLHF
TGTGCCAGCTCACCAGGGACAGATAATTCACCCCTCCACTTT
>TRBD2|TRBJ2-3|TRBV3-1/TRBV3-2|-
CASSRPGLASTDTQYF
TGTGCCAGCAGCCGGCCGGGACTAGCCAGCACAGATACGCAGTATTTT
>-|TRBJ2-7|TRBV6-5|-
CASAPGHISNEQYF
TGTGCCAGCGCGCCGGGACATATCTCAAACGAGCAGTACTTC
>-|TRBJ2-7|TRBV9|-
CASSELPDSGVGEQYF
TGTGCCAGCAGCGAGCTCCCGGACAGCGGGGTAGGGGAGCAGTACTTC
>TRBD2|TRBJ2-5|TRBV5-6|-
CASSPPPGRGGAETQYF
TGTGCCAGCAGCCCCCCCCCTGGGCGGGGGGGGGCAGAGACCCAGTACTTC
>TRBD2|TRBJ2-5|TRBV18|-
CASSTINSGTSGVETQYF
TGTGCCAGCTCAACCATAAACTCCGGGACTAGCGGGGTAGAGACCCAGTACTTC
>-|TRBJ1-5|TRBV2|-
CASSVFLQPQHF
TGTGCCAGCAGTGTATTTCTCCAGCCCCAGCATTTT